This entry lists 10 T cell receptor beta chains sequenced from one sample in a study of T-cell memory formation after mild COVID-19. Each CDR3 protein is one row after TCRdb ran MiXCR on the 5' RACE reads. The table has 450,000 to 650,000 distinct CDR3 sequences, 20% seen once. The sample taken for sequencing was PBMCs or a T cell subset sorted from them (not recorded which). Receptors were obtained from an adult woman who had mild COVID-19 (a few samples of this study predate the infection). Cell type and time point are not known.

This clonotype was detected a few times. The chain recombines TRBV20-1 with TRBJ2-3, with 11 bases aligning to TRBD2. In germline, CDR1 is DFQATT, CDR2 SNEGSKA (reference sequence). This CDR3 region has 18 residues. The junction had 17 bases not matched to a gene; V was cut back by 4 bases and J by 5 bases. In nucleotides, the CDR3 is TGCAGTGCTACTGCTCGACAGGGGGGACTAGCGGTGCGAGATACGCAGTATTTT. It yields the protein CSATARQGGLAVRDTQYF.

This clonotype was found a few times. Its ends do not fully match the called genes, so a read error is possible. The chain combines TRBV19 with TRBJ1-1; the D is unclear. The CDR3 has 12 residues. CDR1 is LNHDA, CDR2 SQIVND, per germline (reference sequence). This CDR3 is CASSRRGTEAFF. Here the CDR3 DNA reads TGCGCCAGCAGCCGGCGAGGGACTGAAGCTTTCTTT.

The V gene is TRBV4-3, the J gene TRBJ2-7; TRBD2 matches at 7 bases. V dropped 1 base and J dropped 6; count of bases not matched to a gene: 12. Looked up from germline, CDR1 is LGHNA and CDR2 is YSLEER. The CDR3 covers 16 residues. In DNA, the CDR3 is TGCGCCAGCAGCCAAGCGGGGGGACTATCCGTGGCCGAGCAGTACTTC. It is translated as CASSQAGGLSVAEQYF.

This sequence joins TRBV19 and TRBJ2-1; D is tentatively TRBD1 or TRBD2 (6 bases each). CDR3 length: 15 residues. Germline V lookup: CDR1 LNHDA, CDR2 SQIVND (reference sequence). V lost 5 bases, J lost 6 bases, and 17 bases lay in between. This chain's CDR3 is CASSPFGGWINEQFF. The CDR3 DNA reads as TGTGCCAGTAGTCCTTTCGGGGGCTGGATCAATGAGCAGTTCTTC.

J is TRBJ1-3 and V is TRBV5-1; 8 bases align to TRBD1. With V trimmed by 4 bases and J by 4 bases, 10 bases remained unmatched. Germline assignment: CDR1 SGHRS and CDR2 YFSETQ. The CDR3 runs to 16 residues. The CDR3, as DNA: TGCGCCAGCAGCCCCGACAGGGGCGCCGGAGGAAACACCATATATTTT. It encodes CASSPDRGAGGNTIYF.

Ten or more counts support this clonotype. The chain employs TRBV5-1 and TRBJ2-7; TRBD1 matches 8 bases. V was pared by 0 bases and J by 6 bases, with 14 bases of the junction left unmatched. Germline V CDR1 and CDR2: SGHRS, YFSETQ. CDR3 size: 17 residues. The CDR3 sequence: CASSLGQGSGFPGEQYF. The CDR3 nucleotides are TGCGCCAGCAGCTTGGGACAGGGGAGCGGCTTTCCAGGCGAGCAGTACTTC.

This clonotype was recorded many times. The chain links TRBV3-1 to TRBJ2-7; weak D call: TRBD1 (6 bases). This CDR3 has 14 amino acids. V was cut by 1 base and J by 2 bases, with 9 bases left in between. Germline V gene lookup returns CDR1 LGHDT and CDR2 YNNKEL (reference sequence). CDR3 coding DNA: TGTGCCAGCAGCCAAGTGGGACAAGCCTACGAGCAGTACTTC. Translation: CASSQVGQAYEQYF.

This clonotype was seen repeatedly, ten times or more. Relative to the germline gene, one junction end is altered; a read error may explain this. The gene calls are TRBV5-1 and TRBJ2-2; D tentatively reads TRBD1 or TRBD2 (5 bases each). Germline V gene sequence: CDR1 SGHRS, CDR2 YFSETQ. CDR3 length equals 15 residues. The CDR3 here is CASSLGTANTGELFF. The CDR3 DNA reads as TGTGCCAGCAGCTTAGGGACGGCGAACACCGGGGAGCTGTTTTTT.

There are a few counts of this clonotype. V gene TRBV24-1 combines with J gene TRBJ2-1, with 9 bases aligning to TRBD2. J lost 2 bases, V lost 3 bases, and 16 bases had no gene match. CDR3 length equals 20 residues. Per germline, CDR1 KGHDR and CDR2 SFDVKD. The CDR3 DNA reads TGTGCCACCAGTGATGTCACCGGGACTAGCTACGAGGGCCCCTACAATGAGCAGTTCTTC. This translates into CATSDVTGTSYEGPYNEQFF.

V usage is TRBV4-3 and J usage is TRBJ2-2; a weak D match, TRBD1 (6 bases). Germline V lookup: CDR1 LGHNA, CDR2 YSLEER. The CDR3 is 15 amino acids. V lost 1 base and J 5 bases, leaving 11 bases between the germline ends. CDR3 sequence reads: CASSQGTEPTGELFF. The CDR3 DNA reads TGCGCCAGCAGCCAAGGGACAGAACCTACCGGGGAGCTGTTTTTT.